This T cell receptor beta chain stems from a study of T cell responses to AZD1222 COVID-19 vaccine. With 4 bases removed from V and 3 bases from J, the gap between germline ends came to 7 bases. CDR1 is KGHSH and CDR2 is LQKENI in the germline V gene. This CDR3 region has 13 residues. Only in-frame clones appear in the TCRdb table, and some are missing; sequencing was by immunoSEQ multiplex PCR. The repertoire holds 95,000 to 130,000 clones, with 80% to 90% as singletons. This clone was found a few times. As yet, its antigen is unknown. Study-level points and caveats: Spike-specific TCR breadth and depth both grew after two AZD1222 doses. The number of AZD1222 recipients seropositive at baseline was only five to seven. White British donors predominated, females outnumbered males, and clonal diversity was possibly underestimated.

This sequence joins TRBV18 and TRBJ1-5; D remains ambiguous. The source is an adult in good health. The sequencing here drew on peripheral blood, taken on day 0 of MenACWY control vaccination. CDR3 protein: CASSQSFNQPQHF. CDR3 nucleotides: TGTGCCAGCTCACAAAGTTTCAATCAGCCCCAGCATTTT. The full variable domain, with the rest looked up from reference TRBV18 and TRBJ1-5, is NAGVMQNPRHLVRRRGQEARLRCSPMKGHSHVYWYRQLPEEGLKFMVYLQKENIIDESGMPKERFSAEFPKEGPSILRIQQVVRGDSAAYFCASSQSFNQPQHFGDGTRLSIL.